This T cell receptor beta chain was sequenced in a study of T cells in Graves' hyperthyroidism and ophthalmopathy. General observations from the study: The model identified upcoming ophthalmopathy a median approximately six months ahead of onset.

Authors of the study amplified TCR beta CDR3 regions from RNA transcripts. Researchers ran a first-round RT-PCR on the TCR CDR3 using the HTBI primer set. TCRdb reprocessed the multiplex PCR reads via MiXCR and lists one record per CDR3 protein. Here the sample spans some 720,000 distinct CDR3 sequences, around 15% being singletons. For this clonotype: No antigen is known for it.

CDR3 length: 13 amino acids. Germline V gives CDR1 KGHDR, CDR2 SFDVKD. Trimming pared 0 bases from V and 5 bases from J, leaving 6 bases between. Patients between 18 and 65 years old had hyperthyroidism, newly diagnosed and lasting under 2 months. On the basis of clinical symptoms, serum thyroxine and TRAb, thyroid ultrasound and orbital computed tomography, diagnoses were made. The PBMCs were sourced from fresh peripheral blood (approximately 10 ml). The sequence came from a man younger than 30 with Graves' hyperthyroidism. The sample taken for sequencing was blood. J is TRBJ2-5 and V is TRBV24-1, with D uncertain. The CDR3 sequence is CATSDLRRETQYF. The CDR3 region has the DNA TGTGCCACCAGTGATTTGCGCAGGGAGACCCAGTACTTC.